This entry is about one TCR beta chain. The sample comes from a study of technical replicates of blood from a few donors. TCRdb keeps only in-frame clones here, not all; method: immunoSEQ multiplex PCR. The table records tens of thousands of clones, over 75% of them present only once. The CDR3 runs to 16 residues. The germline V gene has CDR1 LGHNT and CDR2 FRNRAP. V lost 2 bases to trimming and J lost 5 bases; unmatched junction nucleotides: 6. The sequence was collected from a human donor in good health. Some clones in this sample may be carry-over from other donors' samples. The sample comprised PBMCs. The chain carries TRBV12-5 and TRBJ1-4; TRBD1 matches 9 bases. This chain's CDR3 is CASGLTRQGGNEKLFF. The CDR3 DNA sequence: TGTGCTAGTGGTTTGACTAGACAGGGGGGGAATGAAAAACTGTTTTTT. The variable domain in full, with the rest retrieved from reference TRBV12-5 and TRBJ1-4, is DARVTQTPRHKVTEMGQEVTMRCQPILGHNTVFWYRQTMMQGLELLAYFRNRAPLDDSGMPKDRFSAEMPDATLATLKIQPSEPRDSAVYFCASGLTRQGGNEKLFFGSGTQLSVL.